What follows are 14 T cell receptor beta chains derived from one specimen sequenced in a study of early T cells in non-severe SARS-CoV-2 infection. TCRdb independently ran MiXCR on the 5' RACE reads; one entry per CDR3 protein. The repertoire holds about 77,000 distinct CDR3 sequences, approximately 12% seen once, with roughly a sixth in the top ten. Sequenced here: whole blood, sampled at baseline. These receptors were obtained from an adult who was a healthcare worker with PCR-confirmed SARS-CoV-2 infection or an uninfected control (not recorded which). The donor label of this sample is uncertain.

There are a few counts of this clonotype. The V call is TRBV18, the J call TRBJ1-5; D remains unclear. The CDR3 is made up of 14 amino acids. Trimming pared 2 bases from V and 7 bases from J, leaving 12 bases between. CDR1 and CDR2 (germline): KGHSH, LQKENI. The CDR3 region is CASSPNRARQPQHF. The CDR3 region has the DNA TGTGCCAGCTCACCAAACCGGGCTCGCCAGCCCCAGCATTTT. Drawing the rest from reference TRBV18 and TRBJ1-5, the complete variable domain is NAGVMQNPRHLVRRRGQEARLRCSPMKGHSHVYWYRQLPEEGLKFMVYLQKENIIDESGMPKERFSAEFPKEGPSILRIQQVVRGDSAAYFCASSPNRARQPQHFGDGTRLSIL.

The chain joins TRBV18 to TRBJ2-5; 8 positions match TRBD2. Germline lookup yields CDR1 KGHSH and CDR2 LQKENI. This CDR3 is built from 15 residues. V was pared by 0 bases and J by 5 bases, with 5 bases of the junction left unmatched. The DNA for the CDR3 is TGTGCCAGCTCACCACCCAGCGGGAGTAAGGAGACCCAGTACTTC. It is translated as CASSPPSGSKETQYF.

This clonotype turned up a few times. This sequence joins TRBV2 and TRBJ2-2, with 13 positions matching TRBD2. This CDR3 has 16 amino acids. The germline V gene has CDR1 SNHLY and CDR2 FYNNEI. Losses at the gene ends were 5 bases for V and 4 bases for J; bases not matched to a gene: 4. CDR3 region: CASSITSGRATGELFF. The DNA for the CDR3 is TGTGCCAGCAGTATAACTAGCGGGAGGGCCACCGGGGAGCTGTTTTTT.

This chain links TRBV5-6 with TRBJ2-7; D may be TRBD2 (5 bases). Germline loops: CDR1 SGHDT, CDR2 YYEEEE. This CDR3 is built from 15 residues. V lost 0 bases to trimming and J lost 1 base, with 11 bases between them. The CDR3 is CASSLGGLSSYEQYF. Here the CDR3 DNA reads TGTGCCAGCAGCTTGGGCGGGCTCTCGTCCTACGAGCAGTACTTC.

This clonotype was found many times. The chain carries TRBV20-1 and TRBJ2-1, with D hard to call. V dropped 6 bases and J dropped 0 bases, with 12 bases sitting between them. The CDR3 is 14 residues long. CDR1 is DFQATT, CDR2 SNEGSKA, per germline (reference sequence). DNA for the CDR3: TGCAGTGCGTACAAGGCGAGCTCCTACAATGAGCAGTTCTTC. This encodes CSAYKASSYNEQFF.

This clonotype came up a few times. CDR3 amino acids: CASSPTGGSLQETQYF. The CDR3 DNA is TGTGCCAGCTCCCCTACTGGGGGGTCCCTCCAAGAGACCCAGTACTTC. The J gene is TRBJ2-5, the V gene TRBV18; D might be TRBD2 (6 bases). V lost 6 bases and J lost 1, with 18 bases in between. CDR3 size: 16 residues. Per the germline V gene, CDR1 is KGHSH and CDR2 is LQKENI.

This chain links TRBV5-5 with TRBJ2-3; no firm D call. Germline CDR1 SGHKS, CDR2 YYEKEE (reference sequence). The CDR3 is 12 amino acids. The V and J ends lost 4 bases and 2 bases respectively, with 5 bases between them. The CDR3 DNA reads as TGTGCCAGCAGCCTGGTCACAGATACGCAGTATTTT. Its translation is CASSLVTDTQYF.

This clonotype was recorded many times. The J gene is TRBJ1-5, the V gene TRBV12-3 or TRBV12-4, with TRBD1 identical over 7 bases. The CDR3 runs 15 residues. With V trimmed by 6 bases and J by 3 bases, 8 bases remained unmatched. The CDR3 loop reads CASSSSDRYNQPQHF. The CDR3 nucleotides read TGTGCCAGCAGCTCATCGGACAGGTACAATCAGCCCCAGCATTTT.

The chain carries TRBV5-1 and TRBJ1-2; unclear D gene. The CDR3 contains 11 residues. V was pared by 5 bases and J by 7 bases, with 9 bases between. Germline V lookup: CDR1 SGHRS, CDR2 YFSETQ. The chain's CDR3 is CASRAGGGYTF. The DNA for the CDR3 is TGCGCCAGCAGAGCGGGAGGTGGCTACACCTTC. Filled out from reference TRBV5-1 and TRBJ1-2, the complete variable domain reads KAGVTQTPRYLIKTRGQQVTLSCSPISGHRSVSWYQQTPGQGLQFLFEYFSETQRNKGNFPGRFSGRQFSNSRSEMNVSTLELGDSALYLCASRAGGGYTFGSGTRLTVV.

This clonotype was seen once. The V call is TRBV29-1, the J call TRBJ1-2; D call uncertain. This CDR3 contains 10 residues. Looked up from germline, CDR1 is SQVTM and CDR2 is ANQGSEA. V lost 7 bases, J lost 8 bases, and 11 bases lay in between. This CDR3 reads CSGIFCGYTF. The CDR3 DNA reads TGCAGCGGCATTTTCTGCGGCTACACCTTC. Full variable domain (missing parts from reference TRBV29-1 and TRBJ1-2): SAVISQKPSRDICQRGTSLTIQCQVDSQVTMMFWYRQQPGQSLTLIATANQGSEATYESGFVIDKFPISRPNLTFSTLTVSNMSPEDSSIYLCSGIFCGYTFGSGTRLTVV.

Only a few counts were recorded for this clonotype. V usage is TRBV27 and J usage is TRBJ2-1; 9 positions match TRBD2. Germline CDR1 is MNHEY and CDR2 is SMNVEV (reference sequence). The CDR3 contains 15 residues. Trimming at V came to 6 bases and at J to 2 bases, leaving 5 bases not matched to a gene. CDR3 sequence reads: CASRYLAGPYNEQFF. As DNA, the CDR3 is TGTGCCAGCAGATACCTAGCGGGGCCCTACAATGAGCAGTTCTTC.

This clonotype was detected ten times or more. V gene TRBV14 combines with J gene TRBJ2-5; no reliable D call. The germline V gene has CDR1 SGHDN and CDR2 FVKESK. The CDR3 sequence is 11 residues long. Trimming pared 3 bases from V and 3 bases from J, leaving 2 bases between. For the CDR3, the DNA is TGTGCCAGCAGCCAGGAAGAGACCCAGTACTTC. It translates to CASSQEETQYF.

Ten or more counts support this clonotype. The gene calls are TRBV5-6 and TRBJ2-7; TRBD1 is a possible D gene (7 bases). Trimming took 2 bases from V and 4 from J, leaving 16 bases between them. The CDR3 has 15 residues. The germline gives CDR1 SGHDT, CDR2 YYEEEE. CDR3 protein: CASSLKPRGEYEQYF. CDR3 in DNA: TGTGCCAGCAGCTTAAAGCCCAGGGGGGAATACGAGCAGTACTTC.

This clonotype was detected many times. The rearrangement joins TRBV9 to TRBJ1-1, with 8 nucleotides matching TRBD1. CDR1 and CDR2 from the germline V gene are SGDLS and YYNGEE. The CDR3 sequence is 15 residues long. With 0 bases clipped from V and 4 bases from J, the junction kept 5 bases outside the gene matches. The CDR3 reads CASSVGQGAITEAFF. The DNA for the CDR3 is TGTGCCAGCAGCGTAGGCCAGGGGGCGATCACTGAAGCTTTCTTT.